The 19 T cell receptor beta chains below all came from one sample that was sequenced in a study of human thymus T cells. Repertoires were generated with immunoSEQ multiplex PCR, while TCRdb's copy carries only in-frame clones and drops some. The data hold tens of thousands of clones, with about 95% observed a single time. The material sequenced was blood. The receptors originated from a girl under three years old with a congenital heart defect but otherwise immunologically healthy.

V gene TRBV4-1 combines with J gene TRBJ2-2; D may be TRBD1 or TRBD2 (6 bases each). CDR1 is MGHRA and CDR2 is YSYEKL in the germline V gene. There are 14 residues in the CDR3. V shed 4 bases and J shed 5 bases, with 11 bases lying between them. The CDR3 DNA is TGCGCCAGCAGCCCCCGGAGGGGGACCGGGGAGCTGTTTTTT. Protein sequence: CASSPRRGTGELFF.

V usage is TRBV10-2 and J usage is TRBJ2-2; D is unclear. CDR1 and CDR2 (germline): WSHSY, SAAADI. Trimming took off 3 bases at V and 4 bases at J, with 0 bases between the two ends. There are 11 residues in the CDR3. DNA of the CDR3: TGCGCCAGCAGTGACACCGGGGAGCTGTTTTTT. Its translation is CASSDTGELFF.

The chain employs TRBV7-9 and TRBJ2-5, with D hard to call. The CDR3 length is 14 residues. CDR1 is SEHNR and CDR2 is FQNEAQ in the germline V gene (reference sequence). Trimming removed 0 bases at V and 5 bases at J, with 10 bases between. CDR3 coding DNA: TGTGCCAGCAGCTTAGCAGCAGGCAAGGAGACCCAGTACTTC. This sequence encodes CASSLAAGKETQYF.

This rearrangement joins TRBV4-1 to TRBJ2-5; 15 bases are a match to TRBD2. The CDR3 spans 18 residues. Germline CDR1 reads MGHRA; CDR2 reads YSYEKL. J gave up 3 bases and V 4 bases, and 9 bases lay outside the gene matches. This chain's CDR3 is CASSPPGLAGGIKETQYF. Written as DNA, the CDR3 is TGCGCCAGCAGCCCCCCCGGACTAGCGGGAGGGATCAAAGAGACCCAGTACTTC.

The genes are TRBV18 and TRBJ2-7; 7 bases are a match to TRBD1. Looked up from germline, CDR1 is KGHSH and CDR2 is LQKENI. V gave up 6 bases and J gave up 6 bases; unmatched junction bases: 8. CDR3 length: 13 amino acids. As DNA, the CDR3 is TGTGCCAGCTCTTCCGGGACAGACACCGAGCAGTACTTC. Its protein product is CASSSGTDTEQYF.

The chain couples TRBV7-2 to TRBJ2-1; 13 bases are shared with TRBD2. The V gene's germline CDR1 is SGHTA and CDR2 FQGNSA. Trimming at V came to 6 bases and at J to 7 bases, leaving 9 bases not matched to a gene. The CDR3 spans 16 residues. CDR3 in amino acids: CASRRAGTSGDNEQFF. The CDR3, as DNA: TGTGCCAGCAGGAGAGCCGGGACTAGCGGGGATAATGAGCAGTTCTTC.

The DNA for the CDR3 is TGTGCCATCACCGCGGTAGGGTATGGTGGCTACACCTTC. This codes for CAITAVGYGGYTF. This chain links TRBV10-3 with TRBJ1-2, with unresolved D. The CDR3 spans 13 residues. V was shortened by 7 bases and J by 7 bases, with 16 bases between the two germline ends. The germline CDR1 and CDR2 sequences are ENHRY and SYGVKD.

This clone was observed a handful of times. This chain's CDR3 is CASSPDSNYGYTF. CDR3 DNA: TGTGCCAGCTCGCCCGACAGTAACTATGGCTACACCTTC. The chain is built from TRBV18 and TRBJ1-2, with D possibly being TRBD1 (5 bases). CDR1 is KGHSH, CDR2 LQKENI, per germline. CDR3 length: 13 residues. The germline V and J ends were trimmed by 6 bases and 1 base, with 9 bases remaining between them.

This clone was recorded once. The rearrangement joins TRBV25-1 to TRBJ2-3; TRBD1 aligns across 7 bases. The germline gives CDR1 MGHDK, CDR2 SYGVNS. The junction had 6 bases not matched to a gene; V was cut back by 1 base and J by 2 bases. This CDR3 contains 16 residues. The CDR3 DNA follows: TGTGCCAGCAGTGAATTGGGGACAGCCCTCACAGATACGCAGTATTTT. Translating it yields CASSELGTALTDTQYF.

This rearrangement joins TRBV14 to TRBJ2-7; no reliable D call. Trimming took 0 bases from V and 6 from J, leaving 3 bases between them. Germline V gene data show CDR1 as SGHDN and CDR2 as FVKESK. The CDR3 totals 11 residues. CDR3 in amino acids: CASSQECEQYF. The CDR3 DNA reads TGTGCCAGCAGCCAAGAGTGCGAGCAGTACTTC.

The CDR3 reads CASSPSLGIKAFF. Here the CDR3 DNA reads TGTGCCAGCAGTCCTTCACTGGGAATAAAAGCTTTCTTT. The chain is built from TRBV6-5 and TRBJ1-1; D is uncertain. V lost 5 bases and J lost 9, with 16 bases in between. Germline CDR1 is MNHEY and CDR2 is SVGAGI. This CDR3 spans 13 amino acids.

The chain recombines TRBV5-1 with TRBJ2-7; no firm D call. Germline loops: CDR1 SGHRS, CDR2 YFSETQ. Trimming removed 0 bases from V and 5 bases from J, with 6 bases in between. The CDR3 consists of 12 residues. The CDR3 loop reads CASSLDLDEQYF. DNA of the CDR3: TGCGCCAGCAGCTTGGATCTAGACGAGCAGTACTTC. Complete variable domain (other parts from reference TRBV5-1 and TRBJ2-7): KAGVTQTPRYLIKTRGQQVTLSCSPISGHRSVSWYQQTPGQGLQFLFEYFSETQRNKGNFPGRFSGRQFSNSRSEMNVSTLELGDSALYLCASSLDLDEQYFGPGTRLTVT.

The gene calls are TRBV19 and TRBJ2-6; a possible D gene is TRBD1 (5 bases). CDR1 and CDR2 (germline): LNHDA, SQIVND (reference sequence). Trimming took 5 bases from V and 0 from J, leaving 17 bases between them. The CDR3 has 18 residues. CDR3 loop: CASSPGAPSLSGANVLTF. The CDR3 DNA is TGTGCCAGTAGTCCTGGGGCCCCCTCTCTCTCTGGGGCCAACGTCCTGACTTTC.

The gene calls are TRBV27 and TRBJ2-7; D may correspond to TRBD1 or TRBD2 (5 bases each). This CDR3 comprises 14 residues. Looked up from germline, CDR1 is MNHEY and CDR2 is SMNVEV (reference sequence). V lost 4 bases, J lost 7 bases, and 17 bases lay in between. Here the CDR3 reads CASSWLWGMEEQYF. CDR3 nucleotide sequence: TGTGCCAGCAGTTGGTTGTGGGGGATGGAGGAGCAGTACTTC.

The chain combines TRBV6-1 with TRBJ2-7; maybe TRBD1 (7 bases). The CDR3 consists of 14 residues. CDR1 and CDR2 (germline): MNHNS, SASEGT. V was pared by 8 bases and J by 2 bases, with 16 bases between. The DNA for the CDR3 is TGTGCCAGCGGGGTGTCCAGGGGGGCCTACGAGCAGTACTTC. Translated, it gives CASGVSRGAYEQYF.

The chain uses TRBV20-1 and TRBJ2-7; the D is unclear. Germline CDR1 is DFQATT and CDR2 is SNEGSKA (reference sequence). The CDR3 is 11 amino acids. V was clipped by 0 bases and J by 2 bases, with 2 bases between them. For the CDR3, the DNA is TGCAGTGCTAGAGAAGCCTACGAGCAGTACTTC. As protein: CSAREAYEQYF.

The chain employs TRBV6-5 and TRBJ2-5; TRBD2 is a possible D gene (6 bases). From germline, CDR1 is MNHEY and CDR2 SVGAGI. This CDR3 is 14 amino acids long. The V end was cut by 10 bases, the J end by 0 bases, with 15 bases between. The CDR3 DNA reads as TGTGCCACCCGGCGGGGACGTCACCAAGAGACCCAGTACTTC. The encoded protein is CATRRGRHQETQYF.

V usage is TRBV5-1 and J usage is TRBJ1-4; weak D call: TRBD1 (5 bases). This CDR3 region has 16 residues. Germline assignment: CDR1 SGHRS and CDR2 YFSETQ. V lost 2 bases to trimming and J lost 7 bases, with 18 bases between them. The CDR3 region has the DNA TGCGCCAGCAGCTTTGGGCTTCAGGGATGGAGTGAAAAACTGTTTTTT. The encoded protein is CASSFGLQGWSEKLFF.

The chain uses TRBV18 and TRBJ2-1, with a weak D call TRBD1 (6 bases). The CDR3 loop spans 16 amino acids. The germline V gene encodes CDR1 KGHSH and CDR2 LQKENI. The germline V and J ends were trimmed by 3 bases and 1 base, with 13 bases remaining between them. CDR3 region: CASSPSQGLSYNEQFF. The CDR3 DNA sequence: TGTGCCAGCTCACCTTCCCAGGGGTTATCCTACAATGAGCAGTTCTTC.